These T cell receptor beta chains were read from a single sample in a study of shared clonotypes between healthy human individuals. The assay was immunoSEQ multiplex PCR, and TCRdb's table has in-frame clones only and misses some. The table includes over 2,000,000 clones, 90% to 95% detected once. Sequencing was done on a sample of naive CD8+ T cells from PBMCs. Receptor source: a man in his late teens or twenties in good health. Some clones in this sample may be carry-over from other donors' samples. Each CDR3 is given with its conserved first and last residue. Each record gives: V gene, J gene, D gene, CDR3 protein. The D gene is left open where the match is weak.

v_gene: TRBV27; j_gene: TRBJ2-1; d_gene: TRBD1; CDR3aa: CASSQDRDRAYNEQFF
v_gene: TRBV28; j_gene: TRBJ1-4; d_gene: NA; CDR3aa: CASSASWGEKLFF
v_gene: TRBV28; j_gene: TRBJ2-7; d_gene: NA; CDR3aa: CASRHPRDEQYF
v_gene: TRBV6-1; j_gene: TRBJ1-5; d_gene: TRBD1; CDR3aa: CASRVHQGVGQPQHF
v_gene: TRBV27; j_gene: TRBJ2-4; d_gene: NA; CDR3aa: CASSLLRDLAKNIQYF
v_gene: TRBV28; j_gene: TRBJ2-3; d_gene: NA; CDR3aa: CASSGVDRNTQYF
v_gene: TRBV7-6; j_gene: TRBJ2-1; d_gene: TRBD2; CDR3aa: CASSLVGGGPSNEQFF
v_gene: TRBV6-5; j_gene: TRBJ1-1; d_gene: NA; CDR3aa: CASSSRTDHTEAFF
v_gene: TRBV11-2; j_gene: TRBJ2-2; d_gene: NA; CDR3aa: CASSKEFANTGELFF
v_gene: TRBV4-1; j_gene: TRBJ2-5; d_gene: NA; CDR3aa: CASSQGREFGETQYF
v_gene: TRBV9; j_gene: TRBJ1-2; d_gene: NA; CDR3aa: CASSSIGYTF
v_gene: TRBV6-5; j_gene: TRBJ2-7; d_gene: TRBD2; CDR3aa: CASSSGLAGVYEQYF
v_gene: TRBV6-1; j_gene: TRBJ2-7; d_gene: NA; CDR3aa: CASSERVRQGHYEQYF
v_gene: TRBV6-1; j_gene: TRBJ1-1; d_gene: NA; CDR3aa: CASSDGRPEAFF
v_gene: TRBV27; j_gene: TRBJ1-5; d_gene: NA; CDR3aa: CASSSPTGQPQHF
v_gene: TRBV7-9; j_gene: TRBJ2-5; d_gene: NA; CDR3aa: CASSTRDDQETQYF
v_gene: TRBV2; j_gene: TRBJ1-4; d_gene: TRBD1; CDR3aa: CASSSGTANEKLFF
v_gene: TRBV9; j_gene: TRBJ1-1; d_gene: TRBD1; CDR3aa: CASSAYGTGREAFF
v_gene: TRBV11-2; j_gene: TRBJ2-7; d_gene: NA; CDR3aa: CASSSPSEQYF
v_gene: TRBV4-1; j_gene: TRBJ2-1; d_gene: TRBD2; CDR3aa: CASSLYPRDSAGDEQFF
v_gene: TRBV6-4; j_gene: TRBJ2-1; d_gene: TRBD2; CDR3aa: CATTRLAGGISSYNEQFF
v_gene: TRBV18; j_gene: TRBJ2-1; d_gene: NA; CDR3aa: CASSLTRQGDNEQFF
v_gene: TRBV9; j_gene: TRBJ2-1; d_gene: TRBD1; CDR3aa: CASSVGQGANEQFF
v_gene: TRBV25-1; j_gene: TRBJ2-7; d_gene: NA; CDR3aa: CASSERGNELGGEQYF
v_gene: TRBV14; j_gene: TRBJ2-3; d_gene: NA; CDR3aa: CASSLRSRADTQYF
v_gene: TRBV13; j_gene: TRBJ1-1; d_gene: NA; CDR3aa: CASSLVGGGDTEAFF
v_gene: TRBV7-3; j_gene: TRBJ2-5; d_gene: NA; CDR3aa: CASSLGIRETQYF
v_gene: TRBV4-1; j_gene: TRBJ2-5; d_gene: NA; CDR3aa: CASSPGGREETQYF
v_gene: TRBV19; j_gene: TRBJ2-7; d_gene: TRBD1; CDR3aa: CASSRTGWIGHEQYF
v_gene: TRBV7-8; j_gene: TRBJ2-1; d_gene: NA; CDR3aa: CASSLIGSYNEQFF
v_gene: TRBV19; j_gene: TRBJ1-5; d_gene: NA; CDR3aa: CASSPGRSNSNQPQHF
v_gene: TRBV9; j_gene: TRBJ2-7; d_gene: NA; CDR3aa: CASSTDGGDPYEQYF
v_gene: TRBV19; j_gene: TRBJ2-5; d_gene: TRBD2; CDR3aa: CASSPTSGTQETQYF
v_gene: TRBV30; j_gene: TRBJ2-3; d_gene: TRBD2; CDR3aa: CAWSVSGRTTDTQYF
v_gene: TRBV27; j_gene: TRBJ1-5; d_gene: NA; CDR3aa: CASSLLGGNQPQHF
v_gene: TRBV4-2; j_gene: TRBJ2-4; d_gene: NA; CDR3aa: CASSQEEDIENIQYF
v_gene: TRBV4-1; j_gene: TRBJ1-2; d_gene: TRBD1; CDR3aa: CASSHGTDYGYTF
v_gene: TRBV13; j_gene: TRBJ2-7; d_gene: NA; CDR3aa: CASSLVARGDEQYF
v_gene: TRBV6-5; j_gene: TRBJ1-1; d_gene: NA; CDR3aa: CASSYSKSGNTEAFF
v_gene: TRBV10-3; j_gene: TRBJ2-5; d_gene: NA; CDR3aa: CATGTVLKGTEETQYF
v_gene: TRBV7-9; j_gene: TRBJ1-1; d_gene: NA; CDR3aa: CASSSSGEAFF
v_gene: TRBV27; j_gene: TRBJ1-5; d_gene: NA; CDR3aa: CASSFGVRWRPQHF